This T cell receptor (beta chain) was recorded in a study of T cell repertoires in cytomegalovirus infection. The overall study: Based on public TCR beta signatures, there were indications of CMV infection and of a matching HLA type.

This clonotype was detected ten times or more. Its antigen is undetermined. The CDR3 totals 15 residues. Looked up from germline, CDR1 is SGDLS and CDR2 is YYNGEE. V was trimmed by 4 bases and J by 5 bases, leaving 18 bases between them. TCRdb re-called the reads through MiXCR, storing one row per CDR3 protein. This sample has a few hundred thousand distinct CDR3 sequences; 12% to 15% occur once, and the top ten carry about 8.7%. Overall study results and limits: The study found HLA-C-restricted CMV-specific TCR beta clonotypes dominating the ex vivo response.

The sequenced sample consisted of PBMCs. The source of this sequence is a human donor in good health (CMV status not recorded). Some clones in this sample may be carry-over from other donors' samples. The gene calls are TRBV9 and TRBJ2-5, with D possibly TRBD1 on 5 matching bases. CDR3: CASSPRADTTETQYF. The CDR3 coding sequence is TGTGCCAGCAGCCCCAGGGCAGATACGACGGAGACCCAGTACTTC.